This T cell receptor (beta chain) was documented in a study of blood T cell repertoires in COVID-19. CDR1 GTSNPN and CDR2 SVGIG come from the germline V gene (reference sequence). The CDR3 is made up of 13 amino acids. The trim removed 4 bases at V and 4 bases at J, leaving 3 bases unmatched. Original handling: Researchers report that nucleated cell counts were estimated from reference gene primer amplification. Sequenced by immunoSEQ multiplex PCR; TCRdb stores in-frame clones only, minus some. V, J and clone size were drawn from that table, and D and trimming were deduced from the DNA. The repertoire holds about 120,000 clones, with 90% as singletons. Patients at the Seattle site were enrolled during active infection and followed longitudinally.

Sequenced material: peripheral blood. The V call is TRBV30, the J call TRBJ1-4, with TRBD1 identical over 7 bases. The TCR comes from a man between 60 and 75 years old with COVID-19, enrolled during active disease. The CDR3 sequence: CAWTGDSNEKLFF. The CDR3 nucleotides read TGTGCCTGGACAGGGGACAGTAATGAAAAACTGTTTTTT.